The next 22 T cell receptor beta chains were all read from a single sample in a study of T cells in localized non-small cell lung cancer. Clones were sequenced by immunoSEQ multiplex PCR, and TCRdb holds only the in-frame ones, with some missing. The sample holds tens of thousands of clones, about 91% seen once. Source: peripheral blood, taken before any cancer treatment. These receptors came from a man aged 35-69 years with stage I squamous cell lung carcinoma.

CDR3 residues: CASSFRDFRETQYF. CDR3 nucleotide sequence: TGCGCCAGCAGCTTTCGGGATTTTAGGGAGACCCAGTACTTC. The J gene is TRBJ2-5, the V gene TRBV5-1; perhaps TRBD2 as D (5 bases). Trimming took off 2 bases at V and 5 bases at J, with 13 bases between the two ends. The CDR3 contains 14 residues. Germline CDR1 reads SGHRS; CDR2 reads YFSETQ.

This clone was observed a single time. The gene calls are TRBV10-3 and TRBJ2-3, with 8 nucleotides matching TRBD2. Germline CDR1 reads ENHRY; CDR2 reads SYGVKD. The CDR3 is made up of 17 amino acids. The V and J ends lost 2 bases and 2 bases, in that order; junction bases with no gene match: 9. The DNA for the CDR3 is TGTGCCATCAGTGAGGGGGTGGTAGCGGGGACCACAGATACGCAGTATTTT. This encodes CAISEGVVAGTTDTQYF.

This chain connects TRBV5-4 to TRBJ2-2, with 9 nucleotides matching TRBD2. Germline V CDR1 and CDR2: SGHNT, YYREEE (reference sequence). The trim removed 4 bases at V and 4 bases at J, leaving 14 bases unmatched. The CDR3 length is 18 residues. CDR3 sequence: CASSPILHSGGFTGELFF. The CDR3 DNA reads TGTGCCAGCAGCCCTATACTTCACAGCGGGGGGTTCACCGGGGAGCTGTTTTTT.

V usage is TRBV4-2 and J usage is TRBJ2-3; D is unresolved. The CDR3 is 11 residues long. The ends were cut back, 2 bases at V and 12 bases at J, with 9 bases in the middle. Germline V gene data show CDR1 as LGHNA and CDR2 as YNFKEQ. CDR3 coding DNA: TGTGCCAGCAGCCAAAGTACTTACCAGTATTTT. Amino acid sequence: CASSQSTYQYF.

This sequence joins TRBV5-1 and TRBJ2-7; D tentatively reads TRBD1 or TRBD2 (5 bases each). Trimming pared 0 bases from V and 4 bases from J, leaving 11 bases between. CDR1 and CDR2 from the germline V gene are SGHRS and YFSETQ. CDR3 length equals 14 residues. The CDR3 DNA is TGCGCCAGCAGCTTGGCGGCAGGGAGATACGAGCAGTACTTC. Translation: CASSLAAGRYEQYF.

The chain has TRBV19 and TRBJ1-5, with D tentatively TRBD1 (5 bases). The V gene's germline CDR1 is LNHDA and CDR2 SQIVND (reference sequence). V was trimmed by 7 bases and J by 3 bases, leaving 19 bases between them. The CDR3 is made up of 16 amino acids. The CDR3 nucleotides are TGTGCCAGTACCAAAGAGGGGCTTGGGGTCAATCAGCCCCAGCATTTT. This translates into CASTKEGLGVNQPQHF.

This chain uses TRBV6-5 with TRBJ2-7; 7 bases fit TRBD2. The CDR3 has 15 residues. Germline V gene lookup returns CDR1 MNHEY and CDR2 SVGAGI. V gave up 5 bases and J gave up 0 bases; unmatched junction bases: 7. The CDR3 coding sequence is TGTGCCAGCAGTGGATTGGGGGGGACCTCCTACGAGCAGTACTTC. This translates into CASSGLGGTSYEQYF.

The chain is built from TRBV10-3 and TRBJ2-5, with 8 bases that match TRBD1. The CDR3 is 13 amino acids. The germline CDR1 and CDR2 sequences are ENHRY and SYGVKD. The ends lost 5 bases at V and 3 bases at J; junction bases unmatched: 2. CDR3 bases: TGTGCCATCAGTTTGACAGGGGAAGAGACCCAGTACTTC. Protein: CAISLTGEETQYF.

The chain recombines TRBV5-1 with TRBJ2-7, with TRBD1 matching over 8 bases. After removal of 5 bases from V and 3 bases from J, the junction contained 4 bases not matched to a gene. Germline CDR1 and CDR2: SGHRS and YFSETQ. This CDR3 has 13 amino acids. The CDR3 DNA reads TGCGCCAGCAGTACCGACAGGGGCTACGAGCAGTACTTC. Protein sequence: CASSTDRGYEQYF.

The rearrangement links TRBV2 to TRBJ2-1; the match to TRBD2 covers 14 bases. Germline V gene lookup returns CDR1 SNHLY and CDR2 FYNNEI. Losses at the gene ends were 7 bases for V and 7 bases for J; bases not matched to a gene: 6. The CDR3 is 15 residues long. The CDR3 coding sequence is TGTGCCAGCACCGGACTAGCGGGGGGTAGGAATGAGCAGTTCTTC. Translated, it gives CASTGLAGGRNEQFF.

The CDR3 region is CASSPTGINNYGYTF. The CDR3 DNA sequence: TGTGCCAGCAGTCCGACAGGCATAAATAACTATGGCTACACCTTC. V and J are TRBV6-5 and TRBJ1-2, with a weak D call TRBD1 (6 bases). Germline V gene data show CDR1 as MNHEY and CDR2 as SVGAGI. The CDR3 has 15 amino acids. Between the trimmed V and J ends, which lost 5 bases and 1 base, there was a span of 14 bases.

Only one count was recorded for this clone. The J gene is TRBJ2-2, the V gene TRBV5-6, with 7 nucleotides matching TRBD2. Germline V CDR1 and CDR2: SGHDT, YYEEEE. This CDR3 is built from 14 residues. The V gene end was trimmed by 2 bases and the J gene end by 4 bases; junction bases not matched to a gene: 2. The CDR3 bases are TGTGCCAGCAGCTTTCCTAGCGGCACCGGGGAGCTGTTTTTT. Protein sequence: CASSFPSGTGELFF.

This clone was found once. This sequence joins TRBV11-2 and TRBJ2-3; 12 nucleotides agree with TRBD2. The length of the CDR3 is 16 residues. Looked up from germline, CDR1 is SGHAT and CDR2 is FQNNGV. V lost 4 bases, J lost 4 bases, and 6 bases stayed unmatched. The CDR3 sequence: CASSYRLAGASDTQYF. The CDR3 coding sequence is TGTGCCAGCAGCTACCGACTAGCGGGGGCCTCAGATACGCAGTATTTT.

The chain links TRBV18 to TRBJ2-3; possibly TRBD1 for D (6 bases). The germline V and J ends were trimmed by 1 base and 2 bases, with 16 bases remaining between them. This CDR3 is 17 amino acids long. Germline V gene sequence: CDR1 KGHSH, CDR2 LQKENI. CDR3 coding DNA: TGTGCCAGCTCACCACGTCCTGACAGGACCTACACAGATACGCAGTATTTT. As protein: CASSPRPDRTYTDTQYF.

A single count supports this clone. The chain uses TRBV9 and TRBJ2-7; 7 nucleotides align to TRBD1. V shed 7 bases and J 3 bases; nucleotides not matched to a gene: 7. This CDR3 comprises 13 residues. Germline lookup yields CDR1 SGDLS and CDR2 YYNGEE. The CDR3 DNA sequence: TGTGCCAGCGGCCAGGGGGTGGGCTACGAGCAGTACTTC. Translating gives CASGQGVGYEQYF.

This clone was seen only once. V usage is TRBV2 and J usage is TRBJ2-2; 14 bases are a match to TRBD2. V lost 8 bases, J lost 0 bases, and 2 bases stayed unmatched. Per the germline V gene, CDR1 is SNHLY and CDR2 is FYNNEI. CDR3 length equals 16 residues. CDR3 protein: CASWTSGGTNTGELFF. Written as DNA, the CDR3 is TGTGCCAGCTGGACTAGCGGGGGGACGAACACCGGGGAGCTGTTTTTT.

This chain connects TRBV7-2 to TRBJ1-3, with D perhaps TRBD1 (6 bases). Germline loops: CDR1 SGHTA, CDR2 FQGNSA. This CDR3 is built from 16 residues. V was shortened by 3 bases and J by 4 bases, with 16 bases between the two germline ends. CDR3 DNA: TGTGCCAGCAGCTTCATAACAAGGACAGACGGAAACACCATATATTTT. Translation gives CASSFITRTDGNTIYF.

The chain recombines TRBV7-9 with TRBJ1-1, with 8 bases that match TRBD1. This CDR3 is built from 15 residues. V shed 1 base and J 9 bases; nucleotides not matched to a gene: 10. Germline CDR1 reads SEHNR; CDR2 reads FQNEAQ (reference sequence). DNA of the CDR3: TGTGCCAGCAGCTTAGAGCGGCAGGGGGCAACTAAAGCTTTCTTT. It encodes CASSLERQGATKAFF.

This clone was seen a single time. V and J are TRBV7-2 and TRBJ2-5; D remains ambiguous. CDR1 is SGHTA and CDR2 is FQGNSA in the germline V gene. The germline V and J ends were trimmed by 1 base and 4 bases, with 7 bases remaining between them. There are 13 residues in the CDR3. The CDR3 nucleotides read TGTGCCAGCAGCTTAGACCCCGGAGAGACCCAGTACTTC. Translating gives CASSLDPGETQYF. Supplemented by reference TRBV7-2 and TRBJ2-5, the full variable domain reads GAGVSQSPSNKVTEKGKDVELRCDPISGHTALYWYRQSLGQGLEFLIYFQGNSAPDKSGLPSDRFSAERTGGSVSTLTIQRTQQEDSAVYLCASSLDPGETQYFGPGTRLLVL.

The genes are TRBV10-3 and TRBJ2-1; maybe TRBD2 (6 bases). The CDR3 has 15 residues. Trimming took off 3 bases at V and 3 bases at J, with 12 bases between the two ends. In germline, CDR1 is ENHRY, CDR2 SYGVKD. The CDR3 sequence: CAISDLQAGYNEQFF. CDR3 sequence (DNA): TGTGCCATCAGTGACTTACAAGCGGGCTACAATGAGCAGTTCTTC.

V is TRBV27 and J is TRBJ2-2, with 7 bases aligning to TRBD2. Germline V gene data show CDR1 as MNHEY and CDR2 as SMNVEV (reference sequence). J was trimmed by 1 base and V by 5 bases; bases with no gene match: 4. There are 15 residues in the CDR3. The CDR3 sequence is CASSPLAVNTGELFF. The CDR3 DNA reads TGTGCCAGCAGTCCCCTAGCGGTGAACACCGGGGAGCTGTTTTTT.

V and J are TRBV4-1 and TRBJ1-3; possibly TRBD1 for D (5 bases). The CDR3 sequence is 16 residues long. The germline gives CDR1 MGHRA, CDR2 YSYEKL. V was clipped by 4 bases and J by 2 bases, with 15 bases between them. CDR3 coding DNA: TGCGCCAGCAGCCGACTGGGACTTTCGACTGGAAACACCATATATTTT. This gives the protein CASSRLGLSTGNTIYF.